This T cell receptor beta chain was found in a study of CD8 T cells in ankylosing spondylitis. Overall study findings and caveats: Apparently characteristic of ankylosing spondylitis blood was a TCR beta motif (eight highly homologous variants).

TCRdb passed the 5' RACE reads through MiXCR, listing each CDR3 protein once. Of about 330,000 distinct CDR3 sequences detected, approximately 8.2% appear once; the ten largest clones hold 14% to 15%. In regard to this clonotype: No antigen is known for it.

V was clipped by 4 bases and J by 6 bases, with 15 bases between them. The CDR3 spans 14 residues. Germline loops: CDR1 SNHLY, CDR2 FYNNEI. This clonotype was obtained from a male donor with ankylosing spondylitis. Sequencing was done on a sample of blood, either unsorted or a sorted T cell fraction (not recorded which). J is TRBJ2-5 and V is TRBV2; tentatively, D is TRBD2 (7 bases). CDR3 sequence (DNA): TGTGCCAGCAGTGTAGGGGGGGGCGTACAGACCCAGTACTTC. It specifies CASSVGGGVQTQYF.